A single sample is the source of the 22 T cell receptor beta chains below, sequenced in a study of blood T cells in healthy people across ages. The second PCR ran about 7 to 12 cycles with a sample-barcoded 5' primer and J-beta primers. TCRdb reprocessed the 5' RACE reads with MiXCR, giving one entry per CDR3 protein. The table has about 570,000 distinct CDR3 sequences, 25% to 30% seen once; the top ten hold about a fifth. The sample comprised blood. These receptors all come from a woman aged 65 to 85 in good health.

The V and J genes are TRBV12-3 or TRBV12-4 and TRBJ1-6; TRBD1 might be the D (5 bases). This CDR3 has 15 amino acids. V was pared by 6 bases and J by 6 bases, with 15 bases between. CDR3 in DNA: TGTGCCAGCAGGGCGGGGGGGGACGCTAATTCACCCCTCCACTTT. Encoded protein: CASRAGGDANSPLHF.

Only a few counts were recorded for this clonotype. V gene TRBV29-1 combines with J gene TRBJ1-1, with no clear D. CDR1 is SQVTM, CDR2 ANQGSEA, per germline. The CDR3 has 13 residues. V was cut by 7 bases and J by 4 bases, with 16 bases left in between. Here the CDR3 DNA reads TGCAGCGCAAGAACCAGTGCGGGCACTGAAGCTTTCTTT. This encodes CSARTSAGTEAFF.

There are a few counts of this clonotype. This rearrangement joins TRBV29-1 to TRBJ2-1, with a weak D call TRBD1 (5 bases). The germline V gene has CDR1 SQVTM and CDR2 ANQGSEA. V shed 6 bases and J shed 0 bases, with 12 bases lying between them. The CDR3 loop spans 14 amino acids. In DNA form, the CDR3 reads TGCAGCGTCCTTACAGGCCTCTCCTACAATGAGCAGTTCTTC. Translating gives CSVLTGLSYNEQFF.

The chain carries TRBV5-1 and TRBJ1-1; 8 nucleotides match TRBD1. In germline, CDR1 is SGHRS, CDR2 YFSETQ. With V trimmed by 4 bases and J by 0 bases, 11 bases remained unmatched. The CDR3 totals 17 residues. CDR3 DNA sequence: TGCGCCAGCAGCAAGCAGACAGGGGCAGGAATGAACACTGAAGCTTTCTTT. Its protein is CASSKQTGAGMNTEAFF.

The chain employs TRBV10-3 and TRBJ2-1; 8 nucleotides agree with TRBD1. Trimming took 6 bases from V and 1 from J; bases not matched to a gene: 5. CDR1 and CDR2 (germline): ENHRY, SYGVKD. This CDR3 has 15 amino acids. The CDR3 bases are TGTGCCATCAGGGAACAGGGGGGTTCCTACAATGAGCAGTTCTTC. Translation: CAIREQGGSYNEQFF.

This clonotype was picked up many times. This chain links TRBV4-3 with TRBJ2-1; TRBD1 agrees at 8 bases. The CDR3 covers 15 residues. The V gene end was trimmed by 1 base and the J gene end by 3 bases; junction bases not matched to a gene: 2. CDR1 and CDR2 (germline): LGHNA, YSLEER. The CDR3 DNA reads TGCGCCAGCAGCCAAGGACAGGGGTTCTACAATGAGCAGTTCTTC. Translation: CASSQGQGFYNEQFF.

The chain carries TRBV4-2 and TRBJ2-5; maybe TRBD2 (5 bases). Trimming took off 2 bases at V and 3 bases at J, with 13 bases between the two ends. Germline V gene sequence: CDR1 LGHNA, CDR2 YNFKEQ. The CDR3 is made up of 15 amino acids. The CDR3 sequence is CASSQFKGEEETQYF. DNA of the CDR3: TGTGCCAGCAGCCAATTTAAGGGAGAAGAAGAGACCCAGTACTTC.

This clonotype was detected only a few times. The chain is built from TRBV5-4 and TRBJ1-4; TRBD1 aligns across 10 bases. Trimming removed 2 bases from V and 7 bases from J; junction bases left unmatched: 8. Germline assignment: CDR1 SGHNT and CDR2 YYREEE (reference sequence). This CDR3 contains 16 residues. The CDR3 DNA sequence: TGTGCCAGCAGCTTTGGGACAGGGGTACCCCTTGAAAAACTGTTTTTT. Its protein product is CASSFGTGVPLEKLFF.

In nucleotides, the CDR3 is TGTGCCAGCAGCGTAGGGGACAGCCAAGAGACCCAGTACTTC. It specifies CASSVGDSQETQYF. The chain has TRBV9 and TRBJ2-5; 7 positions agree with TRBD1. V lost 0 bases and J lost 1; bases outside the gene matches: 0. The CDR3 totals 14 residues. CDR1 and CDR2 from the germline V gene are SGDLS and YYNGEE.

This chain uses TRBV27 with TRBJ2-5, with D tentatively TRBD1 (6 bases). V was clipped by 6 bases and J by 4 bases, with 12 bases between them. From germline, CDR1 is MNHEY and CDR2 SMNVEV (reference sequence). CDR3 length equals 13 residues. CDR3 residues: CASRPGTRETQYF. The CDR3, as DNA: TGTGCCAGCAGACCAGGGACACGAGAGACCCAGTACTTC.

V usage is TRBV3-1 and J usage is TRBJ2-5; TRBD1 agrees at 7 bases. This CDR3 spans 16 amino acids. In germline, CDR1 is LGHDT, CDR2 YNNKEL (reference sequence). After removal of 0 bases from V and 0 bases from J, the junction contained 4 bases not matched to a gene. CDR3 loop: CASSQDVGTDQETQYF. The CDR3 DNA reads TGTGCCAGCAGCCAAGATGTGGGGACAGACCAAGAGACCCAGTACTTC.

The chain is built from TRBV20-1 and TRBJ1-2; no definite D call. The CDR3 runs 13 residues. Germline assignment: CDR1 DFQATT and CDR2 SNEGSKA (reference sequence). Trimming shortened V by 6 bases and J by 4 bases, and 15 bases separated the two germline ends. The CDR3 sequence: CSAPRTLSYGYTF. The CDR3 bases are TGCAGTGCCCCCCGTACACTCTCCTATGGCTACACCTTC.

J is TRBJ2-5 and V is TRBV24-1; 7 nucleotides line up with TRBD1. The CDR3 runs to 15 residues. Trimming removed 5 bases from V and 0 bases from J; junction bases left unmatched: 5. From germline, CDR1 is KGHDR and CDR2 SFDVKD. CDR3 loop: CATSASGTDQETQYF. CDR3 DNA: TGTGCCACCAGTGCCTCAGGGACAGACCAAGAGACCCAGTACTTC.

The J gene is TRBJ2-4, the V gene TRBV6-6, with TRBD1 matching 8 bases. Germline V gives CDR1 MNHNY, CDR2 SVGAGI (reference sequence). Trimming cost V 6 bases and J 1 base; bases outside gene matches: 11. There are 17 residues in the CDR3. The CDR3 bases are TGTGCCAGCAGGGCCCGGACAGGGATGACGGCCAAAAACATTCAGTACTTC. It specifies CASRARTGMTAKNIQYF.

This clonotype came up many times. The J gene is TRBJ2-7, the V gene TRBV20-1, with 8 bases identical to TRBD2. With V trimmed by 0 bases and J by 5 bases, 9 bases remained unmatched. CDR3 length equals 15 residues. Germline CDR1 reads DFQATT; CDR2 reads SNEGSKA (reference sequence). The CDR3 sequence: CSARDERGWGHEQYF. The CDR3 DNA is TGCAGTGCTAGAGACGAGCGGGGGTGGGGCCACGAGCAGTACTTC.

This clonotype was seen a handful of times. This chain joins TRBV20-1 and TRBJ2-4, with 7 positions matching TRBD1. Looked up from germline, CDR1 is DFQATT and CDR2 is SNEGSKA (reference sequence). V was pared by 4 bases and J by 5 bases, with 11 bases of the junction left unmatched. The CDR3 is made up of 15 amino acids. The CDR3 spells CSANPDRMSQNIQYF. CDR3 sequence (DNA): TGCAGTGCTAACCCGGACAGGATGTCCCAAAACATTCAGTACTTC.

This clonotype was found many times. The rearrangement uses TRBV4-3 and TRBJ2-7; the match to TRBD2 covers 8 bases. The CDR3 covers 18 residues. The junction had 13 bases not matched to a gene; V was cut back by 0 bases and J by 3 bases. CDR1 LGHNA and CDR2 YSLEER come from the germline V gene. The CDR3 reads CASSQDGGAGTRNYEQYF. CDR3 sequence (DNA): TGCGCCAGCAGCCAAGATGGGGGGGCCGGGACTAGAAACTACGAGCAGTACTTC.

This clonotype was seen a handful of times. The V and J genes are TRBV19 and TRBJ1-2, with TRBD1 as a possible D gene (5 bases). Trimming cost V 1 base and J 6 bases, with 15 bases left between them. The CDR3 totals 15 residues. Germline V lookup: CDR1 LNHDA, CDR2 SQIVND (reference sequence). CDR3 nucleotide sequence: TGTGCCAGTAGTATAGGAGCAGGGATGATCGATGGCTACACCTTC. Translating gives CASSIGAGMIDGYTF.

The sample holds many counts of this clonotype. The rearrangement links TRBV29-1 to TRBJ2-2, with D possibly called TRBD1 or TRBD2 (5 bases each). Germline V CDR1 and CDR2: SQVTM, ANQGSEA. The CDR3 totals 15 residues. Trimming removed 0 bases at V and 4 bases at J, with 12 bases between. In nucleotides, the CDR3 is TGCAGCGTTGAAGACGGGACCCGAACCACCGGGGAGCTGTTTTTT. The encoded protein is CSVEDGTRTTGELFF.

Remarks on this clonotype: Sequence at one end of the junction differs from germline and may be a read error. This rearrangement joins TRBV29-1 to TRBJ1-2, with D tentatively TRBD1 (6 bases). Germline CDR1 reads SQVTM; CDR2 reads ANQGSEA. This CDR3 region has 13 residues. The CDR3 sequence is CSVVGQTSWGYTF. For the CDR3, the DNA is TGCAGTGTTGTCGGACAGACTAGCTGGGGCTACACCTTC.

This clonotype was picked up a small number of times. The genes are TRBV12-3 or TRBV12-4 and TRBJ2-2, with D possibly matching TRBD2 (6 bases). The CDR3 loop spans 14 amino acids. V lost 6 bases, J lost 4 bases, and 12 bases lay in between. CDR3 amino acids: CASRMAGRTGELFF. DNA for the CDR3: TGTGCCAGCAGGATGGCGGGGCGCACCGGGGAGCTGTTTTTT.

This clonotype was observed a handful of times. The J gene is TRBJ2-3, the V gene TRBV6-5; D may correspond to TRBD1 or TRBD2 (5 bases each). Germline assignment: CDR1 MNHEY and CDR2 SVGAGI. There are 13 residues in the CDR3. V shed 6 bases and J shed 6 bases, with 13 bases lying between them. CDR3 protein: CASSAVGVDTQYF. DNA for the CDR3: TGTGCCAGCAGCGCGGTGGGGGTTGATACGCAGTATTTT.